This T cell receptor beta chain was retrieved from a study of blood T cells in healthy people across ages (dated by TCRdb to the mid-2010s). A note on the overall study: In model experiments, template switching captured about one uniquely barcoded TCR beta cDNA molecule for every two T cells. Using deep sequencing normalized with unique cDNA molecular identifiers, the study measured how TCR beta repertoire diversity changes with age. The donors were divided into four age groups: young (average around 17 years), middle-aged (approximately 42), aged (approximately 59) and long-lived (82). Donors of different ages were randomly distributed across sequencing lanes to avoid experimental bias. For two donors (one aged 18 to 30 and one aged 80 or older), the study analyzed two additional independent replicas of 1 million unique cDNA reads from the same blood draw.

This clonotype turned up a few times. Its antigen specificity is not known. The sample holds no much larger clone one base away, and base qualities are not on file. The paper as a whole reports these results and caveats: As age increased, observed TCR beta diversity per million T cells dropped in a roughly linear way, and a significant reduction was already evident by age 40. There was a strong correlation between observed TCR beta diversity and the percentage of naive T cells measured by flow cytometry. Bulk unsorted PBMC profiling prevented conclusive comparison of naive and antigen-experienced compartments. Total diversity estimates from one million sequenced T cells were considered lower bounds and underestimates. Because donor CMV infection status was unknown, age-related changes in expanded clonotypes were potentially confounded. Compared with the aged group, the long-lived group had more naive CD4+ T cells, fewer expanded clones and increased TCR diversity, a pattern suggesting age selection.

The CDR3 holds 16 amino acids from the cysteine to the phenylalanine. Only CDR3 DNA remains: 48 bases, in frame from the first base. Trimming takes 0 bases from V and 7 bases from J, and the germline ends sit 19 bases apart. In the germline V gene (reference sequence), CDR1 corresponds to DFQATT and CDR2 to SNEGSKA. Donors were approximately 42 systemically healthy Caucasian individuals from Russia aged roughly 6 to 90 years. About 9.6 milliliters of peripheral blood were collected from each donor into EDTA-treated Vacutainer tubes. PBMCs were isolated by Ficoll-Paque density-gradient centrifugation, with at least 7 million obtained per sample. Total RNA, at least 6 micrograms per sample, was extracted from PBMCs with Trizol reagent. The percentages of naive CD45RAhigh/CD27high T cells were determined by flow cytometry on a PBMC aliquot from every donor. The library was made by 5' RACE. TCRdb names Illumina HiSeq 2500 as the instrument used. The second PCR ran for about 7 to 11 cycles and used a J-beta primer mix along with a sample-barcoded 5' primer. A unique molecular identifier was introduced onto each TCR beta cDNA molecule by a template-switch 5' adaptor carrying 12 random nucleotides. Each sample yielded at least 2.5 million CDR3-containing paired-end reads. All of the RNA was converted into first-strand cDNA using the Mint cDNA synthesis kit, with a TRBC-specific oligonucleotide serving as the primer. Following uracil-DNA glycosylase treatment, a first 18-cycle PCR with universal primers M1SS and BC2_uni_R was performed on all cDNA. For the original study's pipeline: For normalization, 1 million high-quality reads, each with a distinct molecular identifier, were randomly selected from each sample. Instead of being binned into consensus sequences, reads with shared molecular identifiers were discarded. MiTCR, run with a Q25 quality threshold and the strictest error-elimination algorithm, handled CDR3 identification, clonotype clustering and error correction. A nonparametric unseen species model with Euler transformation was used to estimate lower-bound total TCR beta diversity. Through fastp at Q25 and MiXCR, TCRdb rebuilt clones from the public reads, retaining in-frame beta chains. Under each unique CDR3 protein, matching rows form one entry showing the most common genes and DNA. The V and J calls shown here were made by TCRdb, not taken from the authors' results. The sample includes 1.5 million or so distinct CDR3 sequences, with 42% observed a single time. The ten largest account for roughly 8.2% of the sample.

Input material: blood. This TCR was sampled from a woman aged 18-29 years in good health. The rearranged chain carries TRBV20-1 and TRBJ2-1; TRBD2 is perhaps the D gene, given 6 matching bases. The bases read TGCAGTGCTAGAGATCGGGTGCGGGACTTCGGAAATGAGCAGTTCTTC. It translates to CSARDRVRDFGNEQFF.